This TCR beta chain was recovered during a study of radiotherapy plus CTLA-4 blockade in lung cancer. Study context: The study recorded objective responses in 15% to 20% of patients and disease control in approximately 31%.

The study's findings and limits: TCR clones originating in tumors grew in number in blood after radiotherapy plus ipilimumab. Alongside interferon-beta, early blood T cell clone dynamics were reportedly the best predictor of response.

Focal radiation was given together with CTLA-4 blockade (ipilimumab) to patients with chemo-refractory metastatic non-small-cell lung cancer. The protocol was immunoSEQ multiplex PCR, while the TCRdb copy is restricted to in-frame clones and leaves out a portion. Of fewer than 70,000 clones detected, 79% appear once; the ten largest clones hold roughly 9.7%. In this sample, this clone turned up a few times. Its antigen remains unknown. This specimen was peripheral blood, taken from a patient treated with radiotherapy plus ipilimumab. This TCR was recovered from a human donor with non-small cell lung cancer who had a complete response to radiotherapy plus ipilimumab.

The CDR3 DNA follows: TGTGCCAGCAGCCAAGCAATCGGGGGCTGGAGCAATCAGCCCCAGCATTTT. This sequence encodes CASSQAIGGWSNQPQHF. J is TRBJ1-5 and V is TRBV5-6; a possible D gene is TRBD1 (6 bases). Trimming removed 4 bases at V and 1 base at J, with 18 bases between. The germline CDR1 and CDR2 sequences are SGHDT and YYEEEE. The CDR3 contains 17 residues.